This T cell receptor (beta chain) was sequenced in a study of CD8+CD57+ T cells in acquired aplastic anemia. Study at large: Sorted CD4+ and CD8+ cells gave an average of roughly 3.3 ug of DNA.

The CDR3 length is 13 residues. Germline CDR1 and CDR2: KGHDR and SFDVKD. Deletions cut 3 bases from V and 2 bases from J, with 6 bases between. Previously, flow cytometry had revealed CD8+CD57+ cell expansion in the patients chosen for sequencing. As regards this clonotype: Antigen specificity is unknown.

The use of genomic DNA as template underpinned the TCR beta VDJ and CDR3 profiling. One entry per CDR3 protein, called by TCRdb with MiXCR from the reads. The sample holds some 170,000 distinct CDR3 sequences, 71% seen once. Study-wide results and caveats: CD8+ Simpson's diversity in patients was not significantly different from that in controls. Common to patients and controls were approximately 30 CD8+ CDR3 sequences.

Material: sorted CD4+, CD8+, or CD8+CD57+ T cells (not recorded which) from PBMCs. The receptor's source is a human donor with aplastic anemia. V gene TRBV24-1 combines with J gene TRBJ2-5; D is ambiguous. The DNA for the CDR3 is TGTGCCACCAGTGATCCCTTTCAAGAGACCCAGTACTTC. As protein: CATSDPFQETQYF.